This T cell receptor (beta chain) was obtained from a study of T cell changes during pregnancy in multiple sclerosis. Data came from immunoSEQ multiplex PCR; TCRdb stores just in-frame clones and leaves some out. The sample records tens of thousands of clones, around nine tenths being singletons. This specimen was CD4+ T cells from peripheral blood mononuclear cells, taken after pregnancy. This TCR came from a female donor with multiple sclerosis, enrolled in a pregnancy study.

As DNA, the CDR3 is TGTGCCAGCAGCGGACGATTCGGGACTAGCGGGGCCCTCAACAATGAGCAGTTCTTC. Translated: CASSGRFGTSGALNNEQFF. The chain uses TRBV7-9 and TRBJ2-1; 13 nucleotides agree with TRBD2. Germline values: CDR1 SEHNR, CDR2 FQNEAQ (reference sequence). With V trimmed by 5 bases and J by 5 bases, 15 bases remained unmatched. This CDR3 is built from 19 residues.